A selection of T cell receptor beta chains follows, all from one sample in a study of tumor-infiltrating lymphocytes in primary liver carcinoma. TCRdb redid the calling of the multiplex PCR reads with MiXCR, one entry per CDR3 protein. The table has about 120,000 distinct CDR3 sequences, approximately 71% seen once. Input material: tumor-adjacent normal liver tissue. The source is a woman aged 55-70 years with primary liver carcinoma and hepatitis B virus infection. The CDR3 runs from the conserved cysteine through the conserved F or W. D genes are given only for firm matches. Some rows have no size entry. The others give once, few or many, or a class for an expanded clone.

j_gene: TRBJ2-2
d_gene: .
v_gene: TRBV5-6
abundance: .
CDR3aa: CTSSPLGGLTGGVGGELFF
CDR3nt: TGTACCAGCAGCCCCCTAGGGGGACTAACGGGAGGTGTTGGCGGGGAGCTGTTTTTT

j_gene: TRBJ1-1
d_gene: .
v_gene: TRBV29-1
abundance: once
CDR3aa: CSGPHSGTLNTGAFF
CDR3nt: TGCAGCGGGCCGCACTCCGGGACACTGAACACTGGAGCTTTCTTT

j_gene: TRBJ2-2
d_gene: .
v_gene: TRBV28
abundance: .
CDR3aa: CASSPNRFLDIGELFF
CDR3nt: TGTGCCAGCAGCCCTAATAGGTTTTTGGACATCGGGGAGCTGTTTTTT

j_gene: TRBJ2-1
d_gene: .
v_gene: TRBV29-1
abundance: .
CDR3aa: CSVGGQRNGQFF
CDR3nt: TGCAGCGTCGGTGGACAGAGAAATGGGCAGTTTTTC

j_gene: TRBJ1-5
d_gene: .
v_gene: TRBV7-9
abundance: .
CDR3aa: CVSSMEGAYQPQHF
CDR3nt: TGTGTCAGCAGCATGGAGGGTGCCTATCAGCCCCAGCATTTT

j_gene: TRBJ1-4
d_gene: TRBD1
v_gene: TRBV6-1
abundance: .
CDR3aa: CAGSGEGADEKLFF
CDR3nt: TGTGCCGGCAGTGGAGAGGGGGCCGATGAAAAACTGTTTTTT

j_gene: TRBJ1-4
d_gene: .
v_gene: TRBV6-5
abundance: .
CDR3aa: CASRPNRATNGKLFF
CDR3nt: TGTGCCAGCAGACCTAACCGAGCGACTAATGGAAAACTGTTTTTT

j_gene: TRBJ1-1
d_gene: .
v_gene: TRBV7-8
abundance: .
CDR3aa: CASSIILGAKAFF
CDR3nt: TGTGCCAGCAGCATCATCTTGGGGGCCAAAGCTTTCTTT

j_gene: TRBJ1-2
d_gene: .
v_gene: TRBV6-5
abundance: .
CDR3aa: CASSYLDTNDGYTF
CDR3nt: TGTGCAAGCAGTTACCTGGACACGAACGATGGCTACACCTTC

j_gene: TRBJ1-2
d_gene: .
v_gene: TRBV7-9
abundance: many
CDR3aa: CASSLGSERYTF
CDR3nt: TGTGCCAGCAGCTTAGGTTCTGAGCGGTACACCTTC

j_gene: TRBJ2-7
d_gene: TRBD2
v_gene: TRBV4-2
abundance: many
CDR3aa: CASSQGGLAGSYEQYF
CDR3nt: TGTGCCAGCAGCCAAGGGGGACTAGCGGGATCCTACGAGCAGTACTTC

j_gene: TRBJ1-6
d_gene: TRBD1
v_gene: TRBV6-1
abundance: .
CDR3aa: CASSERDRVSPFLF
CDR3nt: TGTGCCAGCAGTGAACGGGACAGGGTTTCACCCTTCCTCTTT

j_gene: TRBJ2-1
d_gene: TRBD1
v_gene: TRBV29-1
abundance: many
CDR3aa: CSVEGRDRFNEQFF
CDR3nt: TGCAGCGTTGAGGGAAGGGACAGGTTCAATGAGCAGTTCTTC

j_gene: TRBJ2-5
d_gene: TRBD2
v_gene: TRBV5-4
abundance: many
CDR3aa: CASSWREEEETQYF
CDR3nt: TGTGCCAGCAGCTGGCGGGAGGAGGAAGAGACCCAGTACTTC

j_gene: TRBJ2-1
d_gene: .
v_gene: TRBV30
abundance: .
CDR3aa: CACAGKAYNEQFF
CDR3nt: TGTGCCTGCGCCGGGAAAGCCTACAATGAGCAGTTCTTC

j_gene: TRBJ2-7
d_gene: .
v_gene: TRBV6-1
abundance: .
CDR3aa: CASNDREQYF
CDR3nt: TGTGCCAGCAATGACAGGGAGCAGTACTTC

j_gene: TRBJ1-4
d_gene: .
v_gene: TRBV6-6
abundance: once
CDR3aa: CDSSYSPVGWNEKLFF
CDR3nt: TGTGACAGCAGTTACTCGCCGGTGGGGTGGAATGAAAAACTGTTTTTT

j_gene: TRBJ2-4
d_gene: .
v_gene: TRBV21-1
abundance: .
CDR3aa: CASSKPVLAKNIQYF
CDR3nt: TGTGCCAGCAGCAAACCAGTTCTAGCCAAAAACATTCAGTACTTC

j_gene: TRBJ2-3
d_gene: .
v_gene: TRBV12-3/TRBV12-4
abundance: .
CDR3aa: CASSPTDNSNQPQYF
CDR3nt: TGTGCCAGCAGTCCGACAGACAATAGCAATCAGCCCCAGTATTTT

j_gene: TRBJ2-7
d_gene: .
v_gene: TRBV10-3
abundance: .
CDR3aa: CAISVRPSYEQYF
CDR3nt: TGTGCCATCAGTGTAAGGCCCTCCTACGAGCAGTACTTC

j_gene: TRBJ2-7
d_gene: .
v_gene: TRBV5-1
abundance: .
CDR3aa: CASSLERVAYEQYF
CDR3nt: TGCGCCAGCAGCTTGGAGCGAGTGGCCTACGAGCAGTACTTC

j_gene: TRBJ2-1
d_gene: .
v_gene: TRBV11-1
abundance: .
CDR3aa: CPGNWAEGEQFF
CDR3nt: TGTCCCGGCAACTGGGCAGAGGGTGAGCAGTTCTTC

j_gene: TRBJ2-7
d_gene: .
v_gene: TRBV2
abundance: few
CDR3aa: CATQSVSSYEQYF
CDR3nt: TGTGCCACCCAGTCGGTTAGCTCCTACGAGCAGTACTTC

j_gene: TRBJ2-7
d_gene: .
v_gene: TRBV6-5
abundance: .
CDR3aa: CASSLGRGRREQYF
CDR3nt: TGTGCCAGCAGTTTGGGGAGAGGCCGGAGGGAGCAGTACTTC

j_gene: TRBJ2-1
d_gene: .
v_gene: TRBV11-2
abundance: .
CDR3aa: CPNCFTPLRSSYNEQFF
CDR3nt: TGTCCCAACTGCTTTACCCCACTGAGGAGCTCCTACAATGAGCAGTTCTTC

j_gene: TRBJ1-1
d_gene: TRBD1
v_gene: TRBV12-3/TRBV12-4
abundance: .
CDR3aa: CASVQGAYTEAFF
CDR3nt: TGTGCCAGCGTCCAGGGGGCTTATACTGAAGCTTTCTTT

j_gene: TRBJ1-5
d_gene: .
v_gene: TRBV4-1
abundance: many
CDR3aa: CASSFTSVGNQPQHF
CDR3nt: TGCGCCAGCAGCTTCACCAGTGTCGGCAATCAGCCCCAGCATTTT

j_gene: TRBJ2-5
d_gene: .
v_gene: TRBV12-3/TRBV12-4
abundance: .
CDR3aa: CVSSLRKTQYF
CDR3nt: TGTGTCAGCAGTTTGCGAAAGACGCAGTACTTC

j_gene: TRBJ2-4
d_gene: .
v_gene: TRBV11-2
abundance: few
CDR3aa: CASSPPLRTKNIQYF
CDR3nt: TGTGCTAGCAGCCCCCCCTTACGGACCAAAAACATTCAGTACTTC